This T cell receptor beta chain came from a study of blood T cell repertoires in COVID-19. This CDR3 region has 14 residues. J was trimmed by 5 bases and V by 4 bases; bases with no gene match: 7. CDR1 SGHNT and CDR2 YYREEE come from the germline V gene (reference sequence). Assay used: immunoSEQ multiplex PCR; TCRdb lists only in-frame clones, some missing. The sample lists more than 70,000 clones; approximately 88% were seen once. Sequenced: peripheral blood. The sequence came from a man between 50 and 59 years old with active COVID-19. The chain uses TRBV5-4 and TRBJ2-5; 8 bases fit TRBD1. CDR3 nucleotide sequence: TGTGCCAGCAGCAGGCCGGACAGGGTGGAGACCCAGTACTTC. Protein product: CASSRPDRVETQYF.